This section outlines one TCR beta chain sequence together with its context. The data belong to a study of T-cell reconstitution after alpha-beta-depleted transplantation in children. In germline, CDR1 is MGHRA, CDR2 YSYEKL. CDR3 length equals 16 residues. The V end was cut by 0 bases, the J end by 7 bases, with 15 bases between. Unique molecular identifiers featured in how the TCRbeta library was prepared. Each CDR3 protein is one row after TCRdb ran MiXCR on the PCR reads. The sample lists 500,000 to 600,000 distinct CDR3 sequences; about 17% were seen once. This rearrangement joins TRBV4-1 to TRBJ1-4; D possibly corresponds to TRBD1 (5 bases). The sample consisted of PBMCs from the stem cell graft donor, taken from the stem cell graft. This receptor was taken from a human donor who donated a stem cell graft to a child with acute lymphoblastic leukemia. In DNA form, the CDR3 reads TGCGCCAGCAGCCAAGATCAGATCAGGGATTCTGAAAAACTGTTTTTT. It yields the protein CASSQDQIRDSEKLFF.